The present entry profiles one T cell receptor beta chain with its context. Its antigen is currently unknown. The sample belongs to a study of tumor-infiltrating lymphocytes in localized non-small cell lung cancer. Study findings and constraints: Each assay used a separate piece of the same tissue.

CDR3 length: 12 amino acids. V was pared by 5 bases and J by 5 bases, with 9 bases between. From germline, CDR1 is MNHEY and CDR2 SVGAGI. Generated by immunoSEQ multiplex PCR, the TCRdb table keeps only in-frame clones and is missing some. This table has under 15,000 clones, 80% to 90% appearing once. The sample was uninvolved lung tissue not adjacent to the tumor. This receptor was taken from a human donor with non-small cell lung cancer. This chain uses TRBV6-5 with TRBJ1-1; D might be TRBD1 (6 bases). CDR3 bases: TGTGCCAGCAGTGGCAGGGGTACTGAAGCTTTCTTT. Translation gives CASSGRGTEAFF.